These 3 T cell receptor beta chains share one sample of origin, sequenced in a study of graft-versus-host responses after intestinal transplantation. Their target antigens are unknown. Sequencing was performed with immunoSEQ multiplex PCR; in TCRdb, only in-frame clones are kept and a portion is missing. The table lists about 88,000 clones, 94% of them singletons. The specimen was unstimulated CD4+ T cells sorted from spleen or lymph node cells, collected before transplant. These receptors were taken from a human donor who was the organ donor for an intestinal transplant.

This clone was found once. The rearrangement joins TRBV11-2 to TRBJ1-1; D may be TRBD1 (5 bases). The CDR3 runs to 14 residues. Germline CDR1 SGHAT, CDR2 FQNNGV. The V end was cut by 0 bases, the J end by 5 bases, with 10 bases between. The DNA of the CDR3 is TGTGCCAGCAGCTTAGAGGGGGGGGGAACTGAAGCTTTCTTT. Protein product: CASSLEGGGTEAFF.

This clone was seen a few times. The chain couples TRBV6-6 to TRBJ1-3; no definite D call. V was trimmed by 2 bases and J by 4 bases, leaving 9 bases between them. The CDR3 length is 14 residues. The V gene's germline CDR1 is MNHNY and CDR2 SVGAGI (reference sequence). DNA for the CDR3: TGTGCCAGCAGTTACAATGTAGGGGGAAACACCATATATTTT. This gives the protein CASSYNVGGNTIYF.

In this sample, this clone turned up once. The V gene is TRBV5-1, the J gene TRBJ1-4; 10 bases agree with TRBD1. Per the germline V gene, CDR1 is SGHRS and CDR2 is YFSETQ. V lost 0 bases to trimming and J lost 7 bases; unmatched junction nucleotides: 0. The CDR3 spans 14 residues. CDR3: CASSLGTGGEKLFF. The DNA of the CDR3 is TGCGCCAGCAGCTTGGGGACAGGGGGTGAAAAACTGTTTTTT.